The 17 T cell receptor beta chains below come from one sample, sequenced in a study of shared T cell receptors in the human thymus. Clones were sequenced by immunoSEQ multiplex PCR, and TCRdb holds only the in-frame ones, with some missing. The sample contains some 760,000 clones, roughly 85% of which appear only once. Another study also made use of these data, one on human thymus T cells.

Input material: thymocytes. The receptors stem from a girl in the first two years of life with a congenital heart defect.

The sample holds one count of this clone. The chain employs TRBV7-2 and TRBJ1-2, with D possibly matching TRBD1 (6 bases). V was clipped by 3 bases and J by 3 bases, with 11 bases between them. Germline V CDR1 and CDR2: SGHTA, FQGNSA. CDR3 size: 14 residues. CDR3 DNA: TGTGCCAGCAGCTTGGACAGCGTCGACTATGGCTACACCTTC. Its protein is CASSLDSVDYGYTF.

The gene calls are TRBV7-9 and TRBJ2-3; 8 bases are a match to TRBD2. The J segment lost 2 bases and the V segment lost 5 bases, leaving 18 bases of the junction unmatched. Germline loops: CDR1 SEHNR, CDR2 FQNEAQ (reference sequence). The CDR3 totals 19 residues. Here the CDR3 reads CASSPTRPWSSGYTDTQYF. The CDR3 nucleotides are TGTGCCAGCAGCCCCACCCGGCCTTGGTCTAGCGGGTACACAGATACGCAGTATTTT. Full variable domain (remainder filled in from reference TRBV7-9 and TRBJ2-3): DTGVSQNPRHKITKRGQNVTFRCDPISEHNRLYWYRQTLGQGPEFLTYFQNEAQLEKSRLLSDRFSAERPKGSFSTLEIQRTEQGDSAMYLCASSPTRPWSSGYTDTQYFGPGTRLTVL.

The CDR3 here is CASSPPEGSEQYF. The CDR3 bases are TGTGCCAGCTCACCACCGGAAGGGAGCGAGCAGTACTTC. V gene TRBV18 combines with J gene TRBJ2-7; D perhaps matches TRBD2 (5 bases). Germline CDR1 reads KGHSH; CDR2 reads LQKENI. The V end was cut by 0 bases, the J end by 6 bases, with 9 bases between. The CDR3 totals 13 residues.

The CDR3 sequence is CASSYGTAKHQPQHF. CDR3 bases: TGTGCCAGCAGCTACGGGACAGCAAAACATCAGCCCCAGCATTTT. The V and J genes are TRBV5-8 and TRBJ1-5, with TRBD1 identical over 7 bases. In germline, CDR1 is SGHTS, CDR2 YDEGEE. The CDR3 totals 15 residues. Unmatched junction bases numbered 8, after V lost 3 bases and J lost 5 bases.

Remarks on this clone: A junction boundary mismatches the germline segment, possibly from a read error. The sample has other DNA sequences that encode this CDR3 too. V is TRBV27 and J is TRBJ1-6, with D perhaps TRBD1 (5 bases). The CDR3 is 13 amino acids. Germline V CDR1 and CDR2: MNHEY, SMNVEV (reference sequence). The CDR3 nucleotides are TGTGCCAGCAAGGGGAACGGAAATTCCCCCCTCCACTTT. The encoded protein is CASKGNGNSPLHF.

The gene calls are TRBV19 and TRBJ1-3, with D perhaps TRBD1 (6 bases). The CDR3 runs 17 residues. Trimming pared 5 bases from V and 3 bases from J, leaving 20 bases between. CDR1 LNHDA and CDR2 SQIVND come from the germline V gene (reference sequence). CDR3 sequence: CASSPRGVGARGNTIYF. The CDR3 DNA reads TGTGCCAGTAGTCCCCGGGGGGTGGGGGCGCGTGGAAACACCATATATTTT.

This clone was detected only once. The V call is TRBV9, the J call TRBJ2-3; D might be TRBD2 (6 bases). Germline-derived CDR1 and CDR2 are SGDLS and YYNGEE. The V and J ends lost 0 bases and 1 base respectively, with 15 bases between them. The CDR3 is 17 amino acids. This chain's CDR3 is CASSVALPPGGTDTQYF. CDR3 sequence (DNA): TGTGCCAGCAGCGTAGCCCTTCCCCCGGGGGGCACAGATACGCAGTATTTT. Drawing the rest from reference TRBV9 and TRBJ2-3, the complete variable domain is DSGVTQTPKHLITATGQRVTLRCSPRSGDLSVYWYQQSLDQGLQFLIQYYNGEERAKGNILERFSAQQFPDLHSELNLSSLELGDSALYFCASSVALPPGGTDTQYFGPGTRLTVL.

This clone appeared a single time. V is TRBV9 and J is TRBJ2-1, with TRBD2 matching over 11 bases. Germline V CDR1 and CDR2: SGDLS, YYNGEE. Trimming at V came to 1 base and at J to 3 bases, leaving 15 bases not matched to a gene. This CDR3 spans 20 amino acids. The CDR3 spells CASSVKTSGDPKPSYNEQFF. DNA of the CDR3: TGTGCCAGCAGCGTAAAGACTAGCGGGGACCCAAAACCCAGCTACAATGAGCAGTTCTTC.

The gene calls are TRBV28 and TRBJ1-4, with unresolved D. The germline V and J ends were trimmed by 8 bases and 7 bases, with 20 bases remaining between them. CDR3 length: 15 residues. Germline lookup yields CDR1 MDHEN and CDR2 SYDVKM. CDR3 loop: CASGGGPRLFEKLFF. Written as DNA, the CDR3 is TGTGCCAGCGGTGGAGGACCGCGACTCTTTGAAAAACTGTTTTTT.

The chain employs TRBV5-8 and TRBJ1-2; D gene unclear. CDR3 length: 12 residues. V was trimmed by 5 bases and J by 0 bases, leaving 5 bases between them. Germline values: CDR1 SGHTS, CDR2 YDEGEE. As DNA, the CDR3 is TGTGCCAGCAGGGGCTCTAACTATGGCTACACCTTC. This sequence encodes CASRGSNYGYTF.

The chain couples TRBV9 to TRBJ2-7, with D tentatively TRBD2 (5 bases). CDR1 and CDR2 (germline): SGDLS, YYNGEE. The CDR3 runs to 15 residues. Trimming took 0 bases from V and 1 from J, leaving 11 bases between them. The CDR3 nucleotides are TGTGCCAGCAGCGTAGGTTTGGGAGTTTCCTACGAGCAGTACTTC. Protein product: CASSVGLGVSYEQYF.

Here the CDR3 DNA reads TGTGCCAGCAGTTCCCCGACAGGGCGGGGCTCCTACGAGCAGTACTTC. Encoded protein: CASSSPTGRGSYEQYF. V usage is TRBV27 and J usage is TRBJ2-7; possible D gene TRBD1, 7 bases. V shed 4 bases and J shed 0 bases, with 16 bases lying between them. The CDR3 covers 16 residues. Germline CDR1 MNHEY, CDR2 SMNVEV (reference sequence).

The CDR3 region has the DNA TGTGCCAGCAGTGCCCTCCGAACAGGGCGAGGAAACACCATATATTTT. This codes for CASSALRTGRGNTIYF. J is TRBJ1-3 and V is TRBV2, with a tentative D call TRBD1 (6 bases). The germline V and J ends were trimmed by 4 bases and 4 bases, with 17 bases remaining between them. Germline CDR1 reads SNHLY; CDR2 reads FYNNEI. The CDR3 loop spans 16 amino acids.

V usage is TRBV5-1 and J usage is TRBJ2-3, with D tentatively TRBD2 (6 bases). V dropped 4 bases and J dropped 8 bases, with 17 bases sitting between them. The CDR3 runs 14 residues. Germline lookup yields CDR1 SGHRS and CDR2 YFSETQ. The CDR3 nucleotides read TGCGCCAGCAGCGGGGGACTCGGGCAAACTACGCAGTATTTT. Translated, it gives CASSGGLGQTTQYF.

V is TRBV28 and J is TRBJ1-6; 8 bases are a match to TRBD1. The CDR3 is 18 residues long. Germline V gives CDR1 MDHEN, CDR2 SYDVKM. V was clipped by 3 bases and J by 0 bases; unmatched bases: 7. The CDR3 loop is CASSFWQGASSYNSPLHF. CDR3 DNA: TGTGCCAGCAGTTTTTGGCAGGGGGCGAGCTCCTATAATTCACCCCTCCACTTT.

This chain connects TRBV27 to TRBJ1-2; 7 bases match TRBD1. The V gene end was trimmed by 2 bases and the J gene end by 0 bases; junction bases not matched to a gene: 12. Germline CDR1 is MNHEY and CDR2 is SMNVEV (reference sequence). The CDR3 is made up of 18 amino acids. The CDR3 protein is CASSLRGTVSKANYGYTF. The CDR3 DNA sequence: TGTGCCAGCAGTTTACGTGGGACAGTCTCTAAAGCTAACTATGGCTACACCTTC.

This chain links TRBV19 with TRBJ2-1, with 15 nucleotides matching TRBD2. With V trimmed by 4 bases and J by 7 bases, 2 bases remained unmatched. The CDR3 has 15 residues. The germline V gene has CDR1 LNHDA and CDR2 SQIVND (reference sequence). CDR3 amino acids: CASSKGLAGGNEQFF. The CDR3 coding sequence is TGTGCCAGTAGTAAAGGACTAGCGGGGGGGAATGAGCAGTTCTTC.